Listed here are 8 T cell receptor beta chains from one sample, sequenced in a study of cytomegalovirus exposure and HLA in healthy donors. PCR involved 60 Vbeta and 13 Jbeta primers. Method: immunoSEQ multiplex PCR; TCRdb's copy keeps in-frame clones and lacks some. The sample consists of more than 150,000 clones, about 80% of them appearing once. Sequencing input: PBMCs. These receptors all stem from a woman aged 30 to 39 in good health and CMV-seronegative.

The chain employs TRBV10-1 and TRBJ2-7, with TRBD2 matching over 8 bases. The trim removed 4 bases at V and 6 bases at J, leaving 5 bases unmatched. The CDR3 runs 13 residues. CDR1 is WNHNN and CDR2 is SYGVQD in the germline V gene (reference sequence). CDR3: CASSGGTRGEQYF. The DNA of the CDR3 is TGCGCCAGCAGTGGGGGGACTAGGGGCGAGCAGTACTTC.

The chain recombines TRBV30 with TRBJ2-7; 11 bases map to TRBD2. The CDR3 has 18 amino acids. Per germline, CDR1 GTSNPN and CDR2 SVGIG (reference sequence). V shed 1 base, J shed 6 bases, and the junction held 17 bases outside the gene matches. CDR3 in DNA: TGTGCCTGGAGTGCCAGAACCTCAATACTAGCGGGGGCGGTCGAGCAGTACTTC. Translated: CAWSARTSILAGAVEQYF.

With respect to this clone: An end of the junction does not agree with germline; a read error may underlie this. The rearrangement uses TRBV7-9 and TRBJ1-6; possible D gene TRBD1, 6 bases. The CDR3 length is 15 residues. The germline V gene encodes CDR1 SEHNR and CDR2 FQNEAQ (reference sequence). The CDR3 loop is CASSLAGGALSPLHF. CDR3 nucleotide sequence: TGTGCCAGCAGCCTAGCCGGGGGGGCATTGTCACCCCTCCACTTT.

V is TRBV5-8 and J is TRBJ2-3; D remains ambiguous. The CDR3 spans 12 residues. CDR1 and CDR2 (germline): SGHTS, YDEGEE. V was pared by 2 bases and J by 3 bases, with 4 bases between. For the CDR3, the DNA is TGTGCCAGCAGCTTTCGGACAGATACGCAGTATTTT. Its translation is CASSFRTDTQYF.

This sequence joins TRBV4-1 and TRBJ2-7; no firm D call. The CDR3 spans 12 residues. In germline, CDR1 is MGHRA, CDR2 YSYEKL. V was cut by 3 bases and J by 0 bases, with 3 bases left in between. The CDR3 protein is CASSHSSYEQYF. CDR3 DNA sequence: TGCGCCAGCAGCCATAGCTCCTACGAGCAGTACTTC.

This clone was observed once. The chain carries TRBV18 and TRBJ1-4; D is perhaps TRBD1 (6 bases). Looked up from germline, CDR1 is KGHSH and CDR2 is LQKENI. The CDR3 is 16 amino acids. V was cut by 2 bases and J by 7 bases, with 17 bases left in between. CDR3 amino acids: CASSPYPGQLTEKLFF. The CDR3 DNA follows: TGTGCCAGCTCACCATACCCTGGACAGTTGACTGAAAAACTGTTTTTT.

The chain uses TRBV30 and TRBJ2-3; 9 nucleotides agree with TRBD1. V shed 4 bases and J 6 bases; nucleotides not matched to a gene: 5. The CDR3 totals 13 residues. Per the germline V gene, CDR1 is GTSNPN and CDR2 is SVGIG (reference sequence). The CDR3 sequence is CAWKGQGYDTQYF. As DNA, the CDR3 is TGTGCCTGGAAGGGACAGGGATACGATACGCAGTATTTT.

This clone was observed a handful of times. This chain links TRBV5-4 with TRBJ2-2, with 14 bases matching TRBD2. This CDR3 comprises 16 residues. CDR1 is SGHNT and CDR2 is YYREEE in the germline V gene (reference sequence). Germline trimming cut 4 bases from V and 5 bases from J; bases unmatched to any gene: 4. CDR3: CASSTGTSGGTGELFF. The CDR3 nucleotides are TGTGCCAGCAGCACAGGGACTAGCGGGGGAACCGGGGAGCTGTTTTTT.